The subject of this entry is one TCR beta chain. Repertoires were generated with immunoSEQ multiplex PCR, while TCRdb's copy carries only in-frame clones and drops some. In the table there are about 820,000 clones, more than 85% of which are singletons. These data come from a study of shared clonotypes between healthy human individuals. Study-wide context: Researchers drew samples from two women and three men aged 18 to 49.

This CDR3 region has 14 residues. Looked up from germline, CDR1 is SGHDT and CDR2 is YYEEEE. V was shortened by 1 base and J by 6 bases, with 14 bases between the two germline ends. Terminally differentiated effector memory CD45RA+ cells were excluded by CCR7 positive selection of CD45RO-negative cells. This chain links TRBV5-6 with TRBJ2-7; tentative D call: TRBD1 (6 bases). The source is a man aged 25 to 40 in good health. Sequenced: naive CD8+ T cells sorted from blood. CDR3 nucleotide sequence: TGTGCCAGCAGCTTGCACAGGGTAGTAATCGAGCAGTACTTC. Protein sequence: CASSLHRVVIEQYF.